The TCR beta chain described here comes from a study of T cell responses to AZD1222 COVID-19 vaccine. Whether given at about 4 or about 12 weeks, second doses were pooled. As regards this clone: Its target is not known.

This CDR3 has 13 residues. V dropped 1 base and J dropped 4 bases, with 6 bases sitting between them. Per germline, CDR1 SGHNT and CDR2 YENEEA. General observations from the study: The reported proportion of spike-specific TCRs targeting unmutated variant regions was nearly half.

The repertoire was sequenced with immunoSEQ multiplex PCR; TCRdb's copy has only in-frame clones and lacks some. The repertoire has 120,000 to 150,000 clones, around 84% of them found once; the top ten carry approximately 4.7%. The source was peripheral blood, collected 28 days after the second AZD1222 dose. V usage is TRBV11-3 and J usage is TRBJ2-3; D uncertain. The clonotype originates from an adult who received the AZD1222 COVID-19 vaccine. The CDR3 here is CASSLGVPDTQYF. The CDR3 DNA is TGTGCCAGCAGCTTAGGTGTACCAGATACGCAGTATTTT.